These T cell receptor beta chains were read from a single sample in a study of blood T cell repertoires in COVID-19. The table came from immunoSEQ multiplex PCR; TCRdb's copy has only in-frame clones and leaves some out. The table has some 380,000 clones, approximately 80% seen once. The sample comprised peripheral blood. These receptor sequences come from a human donor with acute or convalescent COVID-19. The donor label of this sample is uncertain. Each CDR3 is given with its conserved first and last residue. D genes are given only for firm matches. Size is stated for part of the rows, as once, few or many counts, or as a class when the clone is expanded.

clone size: once; V gene: TRBV25-1; J gene: TRBJ1-1; D gene: .; CDR3 protein: CASSEVMNTEAFF; CDR3 DNA: TGTGCCAGCAGTGAAGTTATGAACACTGAAGCTTTCTTT
clone size: .; V gene: TRBV7-9; J gene: TRBJ1-3; D gene: .; CDR3 protein: CASSLAGGSLSGNTIYF; CDR3 DNA: TGTGCCAGCAGCTTAGCAGGAGGGAGCCTCTCTGGAAACACCATATATTTT
clone size: .; V gene: TRBV9; J gene: TRBJ2-2; D gene: .; CDR3 protein: CASSVGQVNTGELFF; CDR3 DNA: TGTGCCAGCAGCGTAGGACAGGTGAACACCGGGGAGCTGTTTTTT
clone size: once; V gene: TRBV7-8; J gene: TRBJ1-5; D gene: .; CDR3 protein: CASSQTTGQMSNQPQHF; CDR3 DNA: TGTGCCAGCAGCCAAACAACTGGACAGATGAGCAATCAGCCCCAGCATTTT
clone size: .; V gene: TRBV28; J gene: TRBJ2-5; D gene: TRBD1; CDR3 protein: CASGTGKERETQYF; CDR3 DNA: TGTGCCAGCGGGACAGGGAAAGAGCGGGAGACCCAGTACTTC
clone size: .; V gene: TRBV6-5; J gene: TRBJ2-7; D gene: TRBD1; CDR3 protein: CASFDRDRVYEQYF; CDR3 DNA: TGTGCCAGCTTCGACCGGGACAGGGTCTACGAGCAGTACTTC
clone size: many; V gene: TRBV3-1/TRBV3-2; J gene: TRBJ1-4; D gene: TRBD1; CDR3 protein: CASSQRGQVEKLFF; CDR3 DNA: TGTGCCAGCAGCCAGAGGGGGCAGGTTGAAAAACTGTTTTTT
clone size: .; V gene: TRBV6-6; J gene: TRBJ1-1; D gene: .; CDR3 protein: CASRIAGPAFF; CDR3 DNA: TGTGCCAGCAGGATAGCGGGTCCAGCTTTCTTT
clone size: .; V gene: TRBV5-1; J gene: TRBJ1-4; D gene: TRBD1; CDR3 protein: CASSRAGTGVEKLFF; CDR3 DNA: TGCGCCAGCAGCCGGGCCGGGACAGGGGTCGAAAAACTGTTTTTT
clone size: few; V gene: TRBV2; J gene: TRBJ1-2; D gene: .; CDR3 protein: CASSVEQNYGYTF; CDR3 DNA: TGTGCCAGCAGTGTGGAGCAGAACTATGGCTACACCTTC